This TCR beta chain was observed in a study of T cell changes during pregnancy in multiple sclerosis. Germline V gene sequence: CDR1 SNHLY, CDR2 FYNNEI. The CDR3 runs 14 residues. Trimming cost V 6 bases and J 5 bases; bases outside gene matches: 6. The repertoire was sequenced with immunoSEQ multiplex PCR; TCRdb's copy has only in-frame clones and lacks some. Of approximately 90,000 clones in the sample, around 92% are singletons; the top ten hold just over 2%. The genes are TRBV2 and TRBJ1-1; 10 nucleotides match TRBD1. This sequence was found in a female donor with multiple sclerosis, enrolled in a pregnancy study. Here the sequenced sample was peripheral blood, taken after pregnancy. The CDR3, as DNA: TGTGCCAGCAGCGTGACAGGGGGCAGGACTGAAGCTTTCTTT. It translates to CASSVTGGRTEAFF.